The 8 T cell receptor beta chains below come from one sample, sequenced in a study of spatial heterogeneity in lung cancer. The time point denotes: blood at routine non-recurrence follow-up after resection. TCRdb processed the 5' RACE reads anew with MiXCR; each CDR3 protein has one entry. The top ten clones hold 25% to 35% of a sample with some 30,000 distinct CDR3 sequences, less than 11% of them seen once. The specimen comprised PBMCs, sampled at follow-up. These receptors came from a female donor with early-stage non-small cell lung cancer.

The chain carries TRBV9 and TRBJ1-6, with 8 bases identical to TRBD1. Germline CDR1 is SGDLS and CDR2 is YYNGEE. The CDR3 consists of 15 residues. The V segment lost 6 bases and the J segment 8 bases; nucleotides outside the gene matches: 10. CDR3 sequence reads: CASNDVGTGDSPLHF. Here the CDR3 DNA reads TGTGCCAGCAACGACGTGGGGACAGGCGATTCACCCCTCCACTTT.

The chain employs TRBV7-2 and TRBJ2-2; D tentatively fits TRBD1 or TRBD2 (5 bases each). V lost 4 bases, J lost 5 bases, and 8 bases lay in between. The CDR3 spans 13 residues. The germline V gene encodes CDR1 SGHTA and CDR2 FQGNSA. CDR3 protein: CASSSGGTGELFF. The CDR3 bases are TGTGCCAGCAGCTCTGGGGGTACCGGGGAGCTGTTTTTT.

This clonotype was counted at least ten times. CDR3: CSAKGDRSLNSEAFF. CDR3 coding DNA: TGCAGTGCTAAGGGGGACAGATCTCTAAACTCTGAAGCTTTCTTT. V gene TRBV20-1 combines with J gene TRBJ1-1, with 7 bases lining up with TRBD1. CDR1 is DFQATT and CDR2 is SNEGSKA in the germline V gene (reference sequence). This CDR3 comprises 15 residues. J gave up 6 bases and V 4 bases, and 14 bases lay outside the gene matches.

This chain connects TRBV19 to TRBJ2-3, with 7 bases fitting TRBD2. The ends lost 2 bases at V and 2 bases at J; junction bases unmatched: 4. The CDR3 is 15 amino acids. Germline V lookup: CDR1 LNHDA, CDR2 SQIVND (reference sequence). The CDR3 coding sequence is TGTGCCAGTAGTATACCGGGGGGAAACACAGATACGCAGTATTTT. Its translation is CASSIPGGNTDTQYF.

This clonotype was seen many times. The rearrangement joins TRBV20-1 to TRBJ2-3, with unresolved D. V lost 4 bases and J lost 6, with 17 bases in between. The CDR3 has 14 amino acids. In germline, CDR1 is DFQATT, CDR2 SNEGSKA (reference sequence). Here the CDR3 DNA reads TGCAGTGCTAATGATCCGAGAACTTCGGATACGCAGTATTTT. Residues: CSANDPRTSDTQYF.

This clonotype was detected ten times or more. Here the CDR3 reads CASSLDGQDRADTQYF. The DNA of the CDR3 is TGTGCCAGCAGCTTAGATGGGCAGGATAGAGCAGATACGCAGTATTTT. The chain uses TRBV11-2 and TRBJ2-3; no firm D call. This CDR3 has 16 residues. V was trimmed by 0 bases and J by 4 bases, leaving 14 bases between them. The germline V gene has CDR1 SGHAT and CDR2 FQNNGV.

This clonotype showed up just a few times. CDR3 region: CATPAGGPIFYEQYF. In nucleotides, the CDR3 is TGTGCCACCCCGGCGGGGGGGCCCATTTTCTACGAGCAGTACTTC. The rearrangement links TRBV24-1 to TRBJ2-7, with 9 bases lining up with TRBD2. This CDR3 contains 15 residues. V lost 9 bases to trimming and J lost 3 bases; unmatched junction nucleotides: 11. Per germline, CDR1 KGHDR and CDR2 SFDVKD.

The genes are TRBV5-1 and TRBJ1-1; 9 nucleotides agree with TRBD1. Germline-derived CDR1 and CDR2 are SGHRS and YFSETQ. Losses at the gene ends were 4 bases for V and 4 bases for J; bases not matched to a gene: 2. The CDR3 loop spans 13 amino acids. The CDR3 reads CASSQQGATEAFF. DNA for the CDR3: TGCGCCAGCAGCCAACAGGGGGCCACTGAAGCTTTCTTT. Supplemented by reference TRBV5-1 and TRBJ1-1, the full variable domain reads KAGVTQTPRYLIKTRGQQVTLSCSPISGHRSVSWYQQTPGQGLQFLFEYFSETQRNKGNFPGRFSGRQFSNSRSEMNVSTLELGDSALYLCASSQQGATEAFFGQGTRLTVV.